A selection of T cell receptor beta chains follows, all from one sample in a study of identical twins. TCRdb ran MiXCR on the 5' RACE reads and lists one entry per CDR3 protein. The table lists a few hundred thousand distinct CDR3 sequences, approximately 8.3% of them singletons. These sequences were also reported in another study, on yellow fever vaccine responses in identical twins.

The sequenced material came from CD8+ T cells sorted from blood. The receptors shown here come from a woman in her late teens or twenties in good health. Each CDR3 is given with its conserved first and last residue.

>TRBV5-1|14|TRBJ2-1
CASSSPDSSYEQFF
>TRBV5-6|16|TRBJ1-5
CASSLGAGMGNQPQHF
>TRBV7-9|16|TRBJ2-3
CASSRYEDRDTDTQYF
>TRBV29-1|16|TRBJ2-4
CSASPGQDIAKNIQYF
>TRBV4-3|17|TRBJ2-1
CASSPGTSPSSYNEQFF
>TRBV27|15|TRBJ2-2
CASSSWTGDTGELFF
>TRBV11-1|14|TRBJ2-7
CASSLAGAVHEQYF
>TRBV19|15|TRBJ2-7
CASSTAGGPRYEQYF
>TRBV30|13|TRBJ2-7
CAWGDGNSYEQYF
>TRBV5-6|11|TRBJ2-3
CASSSADTQYF
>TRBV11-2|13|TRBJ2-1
CASNPLVSNGQFF
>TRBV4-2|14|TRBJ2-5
CASSRRGQQETQYF
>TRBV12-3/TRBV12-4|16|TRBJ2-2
CASSSAGPQGTGELFF
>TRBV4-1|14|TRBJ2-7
CASSQGGATYEQYF
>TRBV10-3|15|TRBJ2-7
CAITRTSGSSYEQYF
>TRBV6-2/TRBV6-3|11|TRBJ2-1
CASSYGQGQFF
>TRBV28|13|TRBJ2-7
CATWGRSTYEQYF
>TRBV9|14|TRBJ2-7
CASSGTSGSGEQYF
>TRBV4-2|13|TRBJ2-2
CASSPEMAGELFF
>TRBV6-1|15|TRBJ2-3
CASSPTRAGSDTQYF
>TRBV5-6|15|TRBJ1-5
CASSLGAGGSQPQHF
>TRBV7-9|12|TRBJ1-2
CASSLQGSGYTF
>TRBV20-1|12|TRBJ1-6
CSAPNINSPLHF
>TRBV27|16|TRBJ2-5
CASSSPVGRGEETQYF
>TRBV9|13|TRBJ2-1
CASSPGTINEQFF
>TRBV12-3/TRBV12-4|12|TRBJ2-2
CASSRGGGELFF
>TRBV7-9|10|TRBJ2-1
CASSFGPQFF
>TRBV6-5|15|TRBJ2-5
CASSYPYRERETQYF
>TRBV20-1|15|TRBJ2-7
CSARDTSGTLYEQYF
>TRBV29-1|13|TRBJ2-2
CSVSGANTGELFF
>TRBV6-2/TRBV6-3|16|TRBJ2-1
CASSLLAEGSYNEQFF
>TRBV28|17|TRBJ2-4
CASIGLAGVGAKNIQYF
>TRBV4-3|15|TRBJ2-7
CASSQWTGGGYEQYF
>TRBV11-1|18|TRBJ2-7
CASSGRTSGELSSYEQYF
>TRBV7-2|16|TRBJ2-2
CASSLSWTGGFGELFF